Following are 16 T cell receptor beta chains from one sample sequenced in a study of cytomegalovirus exposure and HLA in healthy donors. 13 Jbeta primers and 60 Vbeta primers were used for the PCR. TCRdb's copy holds only in-frame clones and misses some; the assay was immunoSEQ multiplex PCR. The sample has fewer than 200,000 clones; about three quarters are singletons. Sequenced sample: PBMCs. The source is a female donor in good health and CMV-seronegative.

The count of this clone is one. The J gene is TRBJ2-7, the V gene TRBV27; 8 bases match TRBD1. The CDR3 sequence is 16 residues long. After removal of 3 bases from V and 4 bases from J, the junction contained 11 bases not matched to a gene. From germline, CDR1 is MNHEY and CDR2 SMNVEV (reference sequence). The CDR3 loop reads CASSFRTGSLVYEQYF. CDR3 DNA sequence: TGTGCCAGCAGTTTCCGGACAGGGAGTCTCGTGTACGAGCAGTACTTC.

The chain couples TRBV7-2 to TRBJ2-7, with TRBD2 as a possible D gene (6 bases). Per the germline V gene, CDR1 is SGHTA and CDR2 is FQGNSA. This CDR3 spans 14 amino acids. Trimming removed 5 bases from V and 7 bases from J, with 18 bases in between. CDR3 loop: CASSGRDWSFEQYF. The CDR3 bases are TGTGCCAGCAGCGGACGGGACTGGAGCTTTGAGCAGTACTTC.

The genes are TRBV29-1 and TRBJ2-7, with 13 nucleotides matching TRBD2. The CDR3 runs 14 residues. V trimming: 7 bases; J trimming: 5 bases; junction bases outside the gene matches: 8. In germline, CDR1 is SQVTM, CDR2 ANQGSEA. The CDR3 here is CSGRLAGGRDEQYF. The CDR3 region has the DNA TGCAGCGGCCGACTAGCGGGAGGTAGGGACGAGCAGTACTTC.

The chain employs TRBV5-4 and TRBJ1-2, with 8 bases lining up with TRBD1. V lost 0 bases, J lost 6 bases, and 1 base stayed unmatched. The CDR3 runs 13 residues. Germline CDR1 is SGHNT and CDR2 is YYREEE (reference sequence). CDR3 protein: CASSLETGDGYTF. Here the CDR3 DNA reads TGTGCCAGCAGCTTGGAGACAGGGGATGGCTACACCTTC.

This chain joins TRBV19 and TRBJ2-7; D possibly corresponds to TRBD2 (6 bases). V was trimmed by 6 bases and J by 4 bases, leaving 22 bases between them. CDR1 is LNHDA and CDR2 is SQIVND in the germline V gene (reference sequence). CDR3 size: 16 residues. Here the CDR3 reads CASSPSGLGGRYEQYF. CDR3 nucleotide sequence: TGTGCCAGTAGCCCATCGGGGTTAGGAGGGAGATACGAGCAGTACTTC.

This rearrangement joins TRBV6-4 to TRBJ2-1; TRBD2 agrees at 10 bases. In germline, CDR1 is MRHNA, CDR2 SNTAGT. Germline trimming cut 8 bases from V and 0 bases from J; bases unmatched to any gene: 7. The CDR3 has 16 amino acids. The CDR3 coding sequence is TGTGCCAGCGAACTTAGCGGGAGGAGCTCCTACAATGAGCAGTTCTTC. This sequence encodes CASELSGRSSYNEQFF.

This sequence joins TRBV6-1 and TRBJ2-7; TRBD2 might be the D (5 bases). Germline V gene sequence: CDR1 MNHNS, CDR2 SASEGT. CDR3 size: 13 residues. V lost 4 bases to trimming and J lost 2 bases, with 9 bases between them. The CDR3 DNA follows: TGTGCCAGCAGTGCCGGGGTTCCCTACGAGCAGTACTTC. As protein: CASSAGVPYEQYF.

V gene TRBV7-6 combines with J gene TRBJ2-1; TRBD2 agrees at 8 bases. The junction had 9 bases not matched to a gene; V was cut back by 4 bases and J by 4 bases. The CDR3 totals 16 residues. Germline CDR1 and CDR2: SGHVS and FNYEAQ. CDR3: CASSSIRGGRYNEQFF. The DNA for the CDR3 is TGTGCCAGCAGCTCGATCCGCGGGGGGCGGTACAATGAGCAGTTCTTC.

The chain recombines TRBV5-4 with TRBJ2-2; TRBD2 is a possible D gene (6 bases). Germline-derived CDR1 and CDR2 are SGHNT and YYREEE (reference sequence). CDR3 length: 15 residues. V shed 3 bases and J shed 6 bases, with 15 bases lying between them. The CDR3 region has the DNA TGTGCCAGCAGCTCCGAAGGGACTCTACCCGGGGAGCTGTTTTTT. It yields the protein CASSSEGTLPGELFF.

The chain links TRBV6-6 to TRBJ1-2; 7 nucleotides align to TRBD1. Germline lookup yields CDR1 MNHNY and CDR2 SVGAGI (reference sequence). The CDR3 contains 13 residues. The J segment lost 5 bases and the V segment lost 6 bases, leaving 6 bases of the junction unmatched. The CDR3 spells CASSPDRAYGYTF. In DNA form, the CDR3 reads TGTGCCAGCAGCCCCGACAGGGCGTATGGCTACACCTTC.

The chain uses TRBV6-6 and TRBJ1-2; a possible D gene is TRBD1 (5 bases). There are 14 residues in the CDR3. CDR1 is MNHNY, CDR2 SVGAGI, per germline (reference sequence). V gave up 0 bases and J gave up 5 bases, with 10 bases separating them. The CDR3 is CASSYSRGTYGYTF. The CDR3 coding sequence is TGTGCCAGCAGTTACTCTCGGGGGACTTATGGCTACACCTTC.

This clone was counted only a few times. This sequence joins TRBV23-1 and TRBJ1-2; 7 nucleotides align to TRBD1. TRBV23-1 is labeled an ORF, and its function is uncertain. This CDR3 is built from 13 residues. V dropped 10 bases and J dropped 4; count of bases not matched to a gene: 9. In DNA, the CDR3 is TGCGCCACCCTCAAGGGGGCAACCTATGGCTACACCTTC. It yields the protein CATLKGATYGYTF.

This chain links TRBV2 with TRBJ2-4; D possibly corresponds to TRBD1 (6 bases). The CDR3 covers 16 residues. Trimming took 4 bases from V and 3 from J, leaving 16 bases between them. The germline V gene encodes CDR1 SNHLY and CDR2 FYNNEI. CDR3 amino acids: CASSAPARTVKNIQYF. Written as DNA, the CDR3 is TGTGCCAGCAGTGCTCCGGCTAGGACAGTCAAAAACATTCAGTACTTC.

The V gene is TRBV5-1, the J gene TRBJ2-3; 12 nucleotides match TRBD2. The CDR3 spans 15 residues. V trimming: 3 bases; J trimming: 4 bases; junction bases outside the gene matches: 3. Germline V CDR1 and CDR2: SGHRS, YFSETQ. CDR3 in DNA: TGCGCCAGCAGCTGGGCTAGCGGGAGGGCAGATACGCAGTATTTT. Its translation: CASSWASGRADTQYF. The full variable domain, with the rest looked up from reference TRBV5-1 and TRBJ2-3, is KAGVTQTPRYLIKTRGQQVTLSCSPISGHRSVSWYQQTPGQGLQFLFEYFSETQRNKGNFPGRFSGRQFSNSRSEMNVSTLELGDSALYLCASSWASGRADTQYFGPGTRLTVL.

Turning to this clone: This specimen includes other DNA sequences encoding the same CDR3. The chain recombines TRBV5-6 with TRBJ1-1; no clear D. CDR1 and CDR2 (germline): SGHDT, YYEEEE. The CDR3 totals 14 residues. V lost 0 bases and J lost 1, with 7 bases in between. This CDR3 reads CASSLGAGNTEAFF. The CDR3 nucleotides read TGTGCCAGCAGCTTGGGGGCAGGGAACACTGAAGCTTTCTTT.

There are many counts of this clone. Other DNA sequences in this specimen translate into the identical CDR3. The rearrangement joins TRBV5-1 to TRBJ2-7, with D possibly matching TRBD2 (6 bases). With 0 bases removed from V and 0 bases from J, the gap between germline ends came to 7 bases. Germline CDR1 reads SGHRS; CDR2 reads YFSETQ. The CDR3 length is 14 residues. CDR3 DNA sequence: TGCGCCAGCAGCTTGGCGGGGGACTCCTACGAGCAGTACTTC. Protein: CASSLAGDSYEQYF.